This T cell receptor beta chain is drawn from a study of prognosis after radiotherapy for stage I lung cancer (dated by TCRdb to the early 2020s). Looking at the study overall: Roughly 20 stage I NSCLC patients were enrolled in Nanjing, China, between 2018 and 2019. Over 11 patients presented with newly diagnosed primary stage I lung tumors, and several carried oligometastatic NSCLC following surgical resection of the primary tumor. Every patient was regarded as medically inoperable, because of comorbidities in more than 10 cases and refusal of surgery in six to eight cases. The cohort was made up of some 12 men and about 6 women, with a median age of around 74 years and an age range of 53 to 84 years. About a dozen patients had adenocarcinoma and over five had squamous cell carcinoma as the tumor histology. SBRT was delivered in 3 to 5 fractions with a biologically effective dose of at least 100 Gy, and image-guided IMRT or VMAT was used for delivery. SBRT was not combined with any concurrent therapy in any patient. After SBRT, distant metastases developed in four of the 19 patients at a median of approximately seven months, while the remaining 15 patients had no significant progression. This study profiled peripheral blood TCR beta repertoires from stage I NSCLC patients before and after stereotactic body radiotherapy and linked the repertoires to distant failure. For each of the roughly 19 patients, one blood sample was taken before SBRT and one after, so the study sequenced approximately 40 samples in total. What the authors observed across the whole study: Post-SBRT Shannon entropy and its change from baseline were lower in patients who developed distant metastases; baseline Shannon entropy was not associated with metastases. All reported P values were unadjusted for multiple comparisons. TRBV and TRBJ usage frequencies reportedly differed by metastasis status, in two V genes at baseline and in ten or so V and two J genes after SBRT. The study was limited by the small cohort and short follow-up, and independent validation of the study findings is required. Whether the expanded TCR clones were tumor-specific was not determined. After SBRT, the number of unique TCR clones decreased (median roughly 9,900 before versus 6,000 to 7,500 after; Wilcoxon paired P=0.011).

The TCR beta CDR3 region was amplified from genomic DNA by two rounds of multiplex PCR. In the first PCR round, primers specific to each TRBV and TRBJ gene were used, and the primer sequences were filed in Chinese patent CN105087789A. Universal primers were used in the second round of PCR. The Roche High Pure PCR Template Preparation Kit was used to extract genomic DNA from frozen PBMCs. Paired-end sequencing with 151 bp reads was performed on the libraries using an Illumina HiSeq 3000. Concerning the study's data processing: Raw reads lacking the multiplex PCR primer sequences were removed with CutAdapt. High-quality paired reads were merged into contigs with PEAR. By alignment to reference sequences, MiXCR assigned TRB V, D and J gene segments to each contig. CDR3 sequences were clustered by base quality and sequence similarity to remove sequencing errors. Shannon entropy normalized by the natural log of productive TCR sequence number was used as the measure of diversity. One minus Shannon entropy divided by the natural log of the number of unique clonotypes was used as the definition of clonality. Progression-free survival cut-offs for repertoire metrics were chosen using the Youden index of ROC curves, with analyses run in R 3.5.3. The raw public reads went through TCRdb reprocessing: fastp at Q25, MiXCR clone calling, in-frame beta chains kept. Every entry covers one CDR3 protein and lists the most common genes and DNA from its rows. The V and J calls and clone size are TCRdb's, not the authors'. Across this sample there are over 12,000 distinct CDR3 sequences, with approximately 60% seen only once. Together, the top ten hold approximately 30% of the sample.

There are 16 amino acids in the CDR3, from cysteine to phenylalanine inclusive. The DNA shown is the 48-base CDR3, in frame from base 1. At the junction V is shortened by 3 bases and J by 9 bases; bases outside the gene matches: 10. The germline V gene (reference sequence) sets CDR1 to DFQATT and CDR2 to SNEGSKA. Ten or more counts support this clonotype. Its antigen is unknown. No base-level quality is on record; no much larger clone is a single base apart. All patients had node-negative disease on CT and PET/CT, and none had a history of other malignancies or had previously received chemotherapy or radiotherapy. Roughly 6 milliliters of peripheral venous blood were drawn into EDTA tubes at each of two time points. Ficoll-Paque Plus density-gradient centrifugation was used to isolate PBMCs. Immediately after collection, samples were stored at -80 degrees C until analysis.

The rearranged segments are TRBV20-1 and TRBJ2-1; 14 bases in the junction line up with TRBD2. The clonotype was recovered from a donor over 45 with non-small cell lung cancer. Source: PBMCs, taken before or after stereotactic body radiation therapy (not recorded which). The CDR3 sequence is CSASRRGLAGAREQFF. The DNA is as follows: TGCAGTGCTAGCCGCCGGGGACTAGCGGGAGCTCGTGAGCAGTTCTTC.